The source of this T cell receptor (beta chain) is a study of patients and donors after allogeneic stem cell transplantation. Each CDR3 protein is one row after TCRdb ran MiXCR on the RT-PCR reads. The table records fewer than 500,000 distinct CDR3 sequences, 16% of them present only once. This clonotype turned up a few times. Germline assignment: CDR1 SGDLS and CDR2 YYNGEE. V dropped 3 bases and J dropped 6 bases, with 10 bases sitting between them. The CDR3 sequence is 13 residues long. This chain joins TRBV9 and TRBJ2-1; no firm D call. The origin of this receptor is a human donor who was either an allogeneic HSCT recipient or a stem cell or donor lymphocyte infusion donor (not recorded which). It is not recorded whose cells these are; they may come from a transplant donor. Source material: blood, either unsorted or a sorted T cell fraction (not recorded which). The CDR3 protein is CASSAAQSNEQFF. The CDR3 nucleotides are TGTGCCAGCAGCGCCGCACAGAGCAATGAGCAGTTCTTC.